One and the same sample provided the 29 T cell receptor beta chains below, sequenced in a study of T cell repertoires in cytomegalovirus infection. For these TCRs, the target antigens are not known. TCRdb re-called the reads through MiXCR, storing one row per CDR3 protein. The sample carries 140,000 to 150,000 distinct CDR3 sequences, around 32% recorded once. This specimen was CD8+ T cells from cultured PBMCs, taken from culture after CMV antigen stimulation. Receptors were obtained from a human donor in good health (CMV status not recorded). Some clones in this sample may be carry-over from other donors' samples.

The genes are TRBV7-7 and TRBJ2-1; no reliable D call. The CDR3 has 15 amino acids. Looked up from germline, CDR1 is SSHAT and CDR2 is FNYEAQ (reference sequence). V lost 6 bases, J lost 0 bases, and 12 bases lay in between. CDR3 sequence: CASSPTVSSYNEQFF. In DNA, the CDR3 is TGTGCCAGCAGTCCGACGGTCAGCTCCTACAATGAGCAGTTCTTC.

This clonotype has at least ten counts. The rearrangement uses TRBV7-8 and TRBJ2-5; 7 bases align to TRBD1. CDR1 and CDR2 from the germline V gene are SGHVS and FQNEAQ. The CDR3 loop spans 14 amino acids. The V and J ends lost 7 bases and 3 bases, in that order; junction bases with no gene match: 8. The CDR3 region is CASTRTGTEETQYF. The CDR3 bases are TGTGCCAGCACCCGAACCGGGACAGAAGAGACCCAGTACTTC.

This clonotype was seen at least ten times. This CDR3 is CASSPWTGGFTDTQYF. CDR3 coding DNA: TGTGCCAGCAGCCCGTGGACAGGGGGCTTCACAGATACGCAGTATTTT. V is TRBV7-9 and J is TRBJ2-3; 11 nucleotides align to TRBD1. The CDR3 loop spans 16 amino acids. Germline-derived CDR1 and CDR2 are SEHNR and FQNEAQ (reference sequence). Unmatched junction bases numbered 6, after V lost 5 bases and J lost 2 bases.

This clonotype occurred many times. The chain combines TRBV7-9 with TRBJ1-1; D possibly corresponds to TRBD1 (6 bases). The CDR3 runs to 14 residues. The V end lost 5 bases, the J end lost 6 bases, and 16 bases lay between the germline ends. Germline V CDR1 and CDR2: SEHNR, FQNEAQ (reference sequence). The CDR3 region has the DNA TGTGCCAGCAGCCCCCCCGAGGGGGGAGCTGAAGCTTTCTTT. Its translation is CASSPPEGGAEAFF.

This clonotype was seen a handful of times. The V gene is TRBV12-3 or TRBV12-4, the J gene TRBJ1-6, with D tentatively TRBD1 (6 bases). The V end lost 6 bases, the J end lost 10 bases, and 16 bases lay between the germline ends. The CDR3 is 14 residues long. The CDR3 loop reads CASSYTTGQSPLHF. The CDR3 coding sequence is TGTGCCAGCAGCTACACGACAGGCCAGTCACCCCTCCACTTT.

J is TRBJ1-1 and V is TRBV4-2; the D gene is possibly TRBD1 (5 bases). Germline CDR1 and CDR2: LGHNA and YNFKEQ. This CDR3 comprises 13 residues. The ends were cut back, 4 bases at V and 8 bases at J, with 14 bases in the middle. The CDR3 region has the DNA TGTGCCAGCAGCCCCTTAGCGGGGGACGAAGCTTTCTTT. It yields the protein CASSPLAGDEAFF.

The chain joins TRBV7-6 to TRBJ1-1; TRBD1 is a possible D gene (5 bases). The CDR3 contains 12 residues. CDR1 is SGHVS, CDR2 FNYEAQ, per germline. Trimming cost V 5 bases and J 3 bases, with 7 bases left between them. The CDR3 here is CASSRGYTEAFF. In DNA form, the CDR3 reads TGTGCCAGCAGCAGGGGATACACTGAAGCTTTCTTT.

This clonotype occurred many times. The J gene is TRBJ2-1, the V gene TRBV7-6; D is unresolved. Per germline, CDR1 SGHVS and CDR2 FNYEAQ. The germline V and J ends were trimmed by 5 bases and 6 bases, with 14 bases remaining between them. The CDR3 runs to 14 residues. The CDR3 sequence: CASSNPATINEQFF. In DNA, the CDR3 is TGTGCCAGCAGCAACCCCGCCACAATCAATGAGCAGTTCTTC. The whole variable domain, remainder taken from reference TRBV7-6 and TRBJ2-1, is GAGVSQSPRYKVTKRGQDVALRCDPISGHVSLYWYRQALGQGPEFLTYFNYEAQQDKSGLPNDRFSAERPEGSISTLTIQRTEQRDSAMYRCASSNPATINEQFFGPGTRLTVL.

CDR3 nucleotides: TGTGCCAGTAGTATCTCCTTAGGAGCGGGGGCCTACAATGAGCAGTTCTTC. It is translated as CASSISLGAGAYNEQFF. The chain has TRBV19 and TRBJ2-1; 8 bases map to TRBD2. Losses at the gene ends were 3 bases for V and 2 bases for J; bases not matched to a gene: 9. Germline-derived CDR1 and CDR2 are LNHDA and SQIVND (reference sequence). CDR3 length equals 17 residues.

J is TRBJ1-6 and V is TRBV27; D perhaps matches TRBD1 (5 bases). Germline V lookup: CDR1 MNHEY, CDR2 SMNVEV (reference sequence). Trimming took 0 bases from V and 7 from J, leaving 7 bases between them. This CDR3 region has 14 residues. This CDR3 reads CASSLSGLNSPLHF. The CDR3 nucleotides are TGTGCCAGCAGTTTATCGGGACTGAATTCACCCCTCCACTTT.

This chain connects TRBV20-1 to TRBJ2-3; possible D gene TRBD2, 6 bases. Trimming removed 5 bases at V and 0 bases at J, with 18 bases between. The germline V gene has CDR1 DFQATT and CDR2 SNEGSKA (reference sequence). The CDR3 is 16 residues long. The CDR3 region has the DNA TGCAGTGCTCGAAGTTTAAGCGGGCCAAGCACAGATACGCAGTATTTT. Amino acids: CSARSLSGPSTDTQYF.

This clonotype appeared a few times. This rearrangement joins TRBV6-1 to TRBJ2-7, with D possibly matching TRBD2 (5 bases). The germline V gene encodes CDR1 MNHNS and CDR2 SASEGT. CDR3 length equals 13 residues. Trimming shortened V by 4 bases and J by 5 bases, and 12 bases separated the two germline ends. CDR3 loop: CASSAERENEQYF. The CDR3 DNA is TGTGCCAGCAGTGCTGAAAGGGAGAACGAGCAGTACTTC.

The chain employs TRBV27 and TRBJ2-1, with D hard to call. V was clipped by 1 base and J by 0 bases, with 13 bases between them. The CDR3 covers 17 residues. Germline V gene data show CDR1 as MNHEY and CDR2 as SMNVEV (reference sequence). CDR3: CASSLWRLPSSYNEQFF. In DNA form, the CDR3 reads TGTGCCAGCAGTTTATGGCGACTTCCGAGCTCCTACAATGAGCAGTTCTTC.

This clonotype showed up just a few times. The chain combines TRBV7-3 with TRBJ1-2, with 7 bases matching TRBD1. Losses at the gene ends were 8 bases for V and 7 bases for J; bases not matched to a gene: 10. Germline CDR1 reads SGHTA; CDR2 reads FQGTGA. This CDR3 has 13 residues. The CDR3: CASGGGQGFGYTF. As DNA, the CDR3 is TGTGCCAGCGGAGGGGGCCAGGGTTTTGGCTACACCTTC.

This clonotype was observed a single time. The CDR3 loop is CASSFGGAYQPQHF. CDR3 sequence (DNA): TGTGCCAGCAGTTTTGGGGGGGCGTATCAGCCCCAGCATTTT. The chain combines TRBV12-3 or TRBV12-4 with TRBJ1-5, with D possibly TRBD1 on 6 matching bases. This CDR3 has 14 residues. V was shortened by 3 bases and J by 5 bases, with 11 bases between the two germline ends.

The chain combines TRBV7-6 with TRBJ2-5, with D maybe TRBD2 (6 bases). Trimming shortened V by 5 bases and J by 4 bases, and 17 bases separated the two germline ends. Per germline, CDR1 SGHVS and CDR2 FNYEAQ. CDR3 length equals 15 residues. This CDR3 is CASSPTGTVGETQYF. As DNA, the CDR3 is TGTGCCAGCAGCCCGACCGGGACTGTTGGAGAGACCCAGTACTTC.

The chain combines TRBV12-3 or TRBV12-4 with TRBJ1-4; D gene uncertain. The CDR3 consists of 14 residues. V shed 6 bases and J shed 3 bases, with 11 bases lying between them. The CDR3 here is CASSPQSANEKLFF. CDR3 in DNA: TGTGCCAGCAGCCCCCAGTCAGCTAATGAAAAACTGTTTTTT.

Ten or more counts support this clonotype. The chain uses TRBV11-2 and TRBJ1-1, with no clear D. The CDR3 covers 15 residues. Trimming shortened V by 1 base and J by 1 base, and 10 bases separated the two germline ends. Germline CDR1 SGHAT, CDR2 FQNNGV. In DNA, the CDR3 is TGTGCCAGCAGCTTAGGGAAGTACGGGAACACTGAAGCTTTCTTT. Translating it yields CASSLGKYGNTEAFF.

The chain combines TRBV20-1 with TRBJ2-1; tentative D call: TRBD2 (5 bases). Looked up from germline, CDR1 is DFQATT and CDR2 is SNEGSKA (reference sequence). This CDR3 is built from 14 residues. Between the trimmed V and J ends, which lost 6 bases and 0 bases, there was a span of 12 bases. The CDR3 DNA follows: TGCAGTGCAAGACTACCTAGCTCCTACAATGAGCAGTTCTTC. Its protein is CSARLPSSYNEQFF.

This chain joins TRBV14 and TRBJ1-1; D call uncertain. The germline V gene has CDR1 SGHDN and CDR2 FVKESK. This CDR3 comprises 14 residues. With 1 base removed from V and 4 bases from J, the gap between germline ends came to 10 bases. In DNA, the CDR3 is TGTGCCAGCAGCCAAGGAGGGTCTCTCACTGAAGCTTTCTTT. It translates to CASSQGGSLTEAFF.

The chain employs TRBV7-4 and TRBJ2-1, with TRBD2 matching over 8 bases. Trimming at V came to 5 bases and at J to 3 bases, leaving 9 bases not matched to a gene. This CDR3 has 16 residues. Germline assignment: CDR1 SGHVT and CDR2 SQSDAQ. CDR3 sequence reads: CASSPPQAGDYNEQFF. The CDR3 coding sequence is TGTGCCAGCAGCCCTCCTCAAGCGGGGGACTACAATGAGCAGTTCTTC. The whole variable domain, filled in from reference TRBV7-4 and TRBJ2-1, reads GAGVSQSPRYKVAKRGRDVALRCDSISGHVTLYWYRQTLGQGSEVLTYSQSDAQRDKSGRPSGRFSAERPERSVSTLKIQRTEQGDSAVYLCASSPPQAGDYNEQFFGPGTRLTVL.

The sample holds many counts of this clonotype. The V gene is TRBV7-2, the J gene TRBJ1-1, with D maybe TRBD1 (6 bases). Trimming removed 2 bases at V and 0 bases at J, with 13 bases between. The CDR3 spans 16 residues. CDR1 SGHTA and CDR2 FQGNSA come from the germline V gene. CDR3: CASSLSRGPMNTEAFF. In DNA form, the CDR3 reads TGTGCCAGCAGCTTATCCAGGGGACCAATGAACACTGAAGCTTTCTTT. Looking up the rest from reference TRBV7-2 and TRBJ1-1 gives the full variable domain: GAGVSQSPSNKVTEKGKDVELRCDPISGHTALYWYRQSLGQGLEFLIYFQGNSAPDKSGLPSDRFSAERTGGSVSTLTIQRTQQEDSAVYLCASSLSRGPMNTEAFFGQGTRLTVV.

This clonotype showed up just a few times. The chain links TRBV7-6 to TRBJ1-3; D gene ambiguous. The CDR3 sequence is 15 residues long. The germline V and J ends were trimmed by 1 base and 0 bases, with 7 bases remaining between them. CDR1 is SGHVS, CDR2 FNYEAQ, per germline. CDR3 nucleotide sequence: TGTGCCAGCAGCTTAGGGCGGGGCTCTGGAAACACCATATATTTT. Translation: CASSLGRGSGNTIYF.

This clonotype has only a few counts. The chain combines TRBV27 with TRBJ2-7; D is undetermined. Trimming took off 3 bases at V and 0 bases at J, with 9 bases between the two ends. This CDR3 contains 14 residues. Germline V lookup: CDR1 MNHEY, CDR2 SMNVEV (reference sequence). The CDR3 spells CASSFQLSSYEQYF. The DNA for the CDR3 is TGTGCCAGCAGTTTTCAACTGAGCTCCTACGAGCAGTACTTC.

Remarks on this clonotype: A much larger clone differs from this one at a single base, so this may be a read error. The J gene is TRBJ2-7, the V gene TRBV6-6; no reliable D call. Germline loops: CDR1 MNHNY, CDR2 SVGAGI (reference sequence). The CDR3 length is 15 residues. The CDR3 DNA sequence: TGTGACAGCAGTTACTCGACGGCTAGCTCCTACGAGCAGTACTTC. Protein product: CDSSYSTASSYEQYF.

This rearrangement joins TRBV7-3 to TRBJ2-1; 9 nucleotides align to TRBD2. Germline V gene sequence: CDR1 SGHTA, CDR2 FQGTGA. This CDR3 comprises 16 residues. J lost 4 bases, V lost 1 base, and 5 bases had no gene match. The CDR3 spells CASSLISGGLYNEQFF. In DNA, the CDR3 is TGTGCCAGCAGCTTAATTAGCGGGGGCCTATACAATGAGCAGTTCTTC.

The V and J genes are TRBV5-1 and TRBJ2-1; the D gene is possibly TRBD2 (7 bases). CDR1 is SGHRS, CDR2 YFSETQ, per germline. Trimming took off 0 bases at V and 6 bases at J, with 13 bases between the two ends. This CDR3 contains 15 residues. Here the CDR3 reads CASSLVGGGGNEQFF. The CDR3 DNA reads as TGCGCCAGCAGCTTGGTAGGCGGGGGCGGCAATGAGCAGTTCTTC.

This clonotype has a handful of counts. The chain employs TRBV19 and TRBJ1-2; the match to TRBD1 covers 7 bases. This CDR3 has 15 residues. Germline lookup yields CDR1 LNHDA and CDR2 SQIVND (reference sequence). V shed 7 bases and J 4 bases; nucleotides not matched to a gene: 12. The CDR3 DNA reads TGTGCCAGTATCGATGGGGAGGGGGCGAGCTATGGCTACACCTTC. This translates into CASIDGEGASYGYTF.

The rearrangement links TRBV15 to TRBJ2-4, with TRBD2 matching over 8 bases. The ends lost 0 bases at V and 5 bases at J; junction bases unmatched: 9. CDR1 is LNHNV, CDR2 YYDKDF, per germline (reference sequence). CDR3 size: 17 residues. CDR3 coding DNA: TGTGCCACCAGCAGAGATCTCGTTAGCGGGGAGGAAAACATTCAGTACTTC. Translating gives CATSRDLVSGEENIQYF. The variable domain in full, completed from reference TRBV15 and TRBJ2-4, reads DAMVIQNPRYQVTQFGKPVTLSCSQTLNHNVMYWYQQKSSQAPKLLFHYYDKDFNNEADTPDNFQSRRPNTSFCFLDIRSPGLGDTAMYLCATSRDLVSGEENIQYFGAGTRLSVL.